This is a list of T cell receptor beta chains from one sample in a study of a mutant IDH1 vaccine in newly diagnosed glioma. For these TCRs, the target antigens are not known. Assay: immunoSEQ multiplex PCR; the TCRdb copy retains only in-frame clones and omits some. Of 55,000 to 65,000 clones in the sample, about 84% were seen once. Source: PBMCs, taken from a glioma patient whose treatment included an IDH1 peptide vaccine. The source of these receptors is a man aged 25 to 45 with glioma. Both conserved end residues are part of each CDR3. Each record gives: clone size, J gene, V gene, D gene, CDR3 DNA, CDR3 protein. A D gene is named only where the DNA matches it firmly. Size is stated for part of the rows, as once, few or many counts, or as a class when the clone is expanded.

abundance: NA; j_gene: TRBJ2-1; v_gene: TRBV25-1; d_gene: NA; CDR3nt: TGTGCCAGCAGTGGGGTTACAGGGCTGGGGGAGCAGTTCTTC; CDR3aa: CASSGVTGLGEQFF
abundance: NA; j_gene: TRBJ2-1; v_gene: TRBV11-3; d_gene: NA; CDR3nt: TGTGCCAGCGGGAGGGGGCCCCATGAGCAGTTCTTC; CDR3aa: CASGRGPHEQFF
abundance: NA; j_gene: TRBJ2-7; v_gene: TRBV7-2; d_gene: NA; CDR3nt: TGTGCCAGCAGCTTCGCCCTGAACGAGCAGTACTTC; CDR3aa: CASSFALNEQYF
abundance: NA; j_gene: TRBJ2-2; v_gene: TRBV11-2; d_gene: NA; CDR3nt: TGTGCCAGCAGTCAGGGTAACGGGGAGCTGTTTTTT; CDR3aa: CASSQGNGELFF
abundance: NA; j_gene: TRBJ2-5; v_gene: TRBV21-1; d_gene: NA; CDR3nt: TGTGCCAGCAGCTTAGCGGGGGGGCCGGGGGAGACCCAGTACTTC; CDR3aa: CASSLAGGPGETQYF
abundance: NA; j_gene: TRBJ1-2; v_gene: TRBV5-1; d_gene: NA; CDR3nt: TGCGCCAGCAGCTTGTTTAGGACAGCGTATGGCTACACCTTC; CDR3aa: CASSLFRTAYGYTF
abundance: few; j_gene: TRBJ2-2; v_gene: TRBV25-1; d_gene: TRBD2; CDR3nt: TGTGCCAGCAGTGCGACTAGCGGGGGGGCCGGGGAGCTGTTTTTT; CDR3aa: CASSATSGGAGELFF
abundance: NA; j_gene: TRBJ2-2; v_gene: TRBV11-2; d_gene: NA; CDR3nt: TGTGCCAGCAGCTTTAAAGGGACCTGGTACACCGGGGAGCTGTTTTTT; CDR3aa: CASSFKGTWYTGELFF
abundance: NA; j_gene: TRBJ2-2; v_gene: TRBV6-1; d_gene: NA; CDR3nt: TGTGCCAGCAGCGCCAGATCGGGGATGGCCGGGGAGCTGTTTTTT; CDR3aa: CASSARSGMAGELFF
abundance: NA; j_gene: TRBJ1-2; v_gene: TRBV9; d_gene: NA; CDR3nt: TGTGCCAGCGGCCCTAAGGGCAGTGGAGGCTACACCTTC; CDR3aa: CASGPKGSGGYTF
abundance: NA; j_gene: TRBJ2-3; v_gene: TRBV19; d_gene: TRBD1; CDR3nt: TGTGCCAGTAGTATGGTGGCAGGGGGAAATACAGATACGCAGTATTTT; CDR3aa: CASSMVAGGNTDTQYF
abundance: NA; j_gene: TRBJ2-5; v_gene: TRBV6-1; d_gene: NA; CDR3nt: TGTGCCAGCAGTATTTCTGGGGAGACCCAGTACTTC; CDR3aa: CASSISGETQYF
abundance: NA; j_gene: TRBJ2-7; v_gene: TRBV29-1; d_gene: NA; CDR3nt: TGCAGCGTTGGGGTGAACACCTACGAGCAGTACTTC; CDR3aa: CSVGVNTYEQYF
abundance: NA; j_gene: TRBJ2-3; v_gene: TRBV18; d_gene: NA; CDR3nt: TGTGCCAGCTCACCCTTAAACAGGGTTCGAGACACAGATACGCAGTATTTT; CDR3aa: CASSPLNRVRDTDTQYF
abundance: NA; j_gene: TRBJ2-1; v_gene: TRBV4-1; d_gene: TRBD2; CDR3nt: TGCGCCAGCAGCCTGCCGGGGGGAGCGGGGCCAAACAATGAGCAGTTCTTC; CDR3aa: CASSLPGGAGPNNEQFF
abundance: once; j_gene: TRBJ1-2; v_gene: TRBV7-9; d_gene: TRBD1; CDR3nt: TGTGCCAGCAGCTTAGCGCAGGAGACAGGGGGCTATGGCTACACCTTC; CDR3aa: CASSLAQETGGYGYTF
abundance: NA; j_gene: TRBJ2-5; v_gene: TRBV6-1; d_gene: NA; CDR3nt: TGTGCCAGCAGTAAACTAGCACAAGAGACCCAGTACTTC; CDR3aa: CASSKLAQETQYF
abundance: NA; j_gene: TRBJ2-3; v_gene: TRBV5-6; d_gene: NA; CDR3nt: TGTGCCAGCAGCTTGGGTGTAGATACGCAGTATTTT; CDR3aa: CASSLGVDTQYF
abundance: few; j_gene: TRBJ1-1; v_gene: TRBV29-1; d_gene: NA; CDR3nt: TGCAGCGTTCAAGCTGGAACGAACACTGAAGCTTTCTTT; CDR3aa: CSVQAGTNTEAFF
abundance: once; j_gene: TRBJ2-1; v_gene: TRBV10-3; d_gene: NA; CDR3nt: TGTGCCATCAGGGGGGGGCAATACAATGAGCAGTTCTTC; CDR3aa: CAIRGGQYNEQFF
abundance: NA; j_gene: TRBJ1-2; v_gene: TRBV28; d_gene: TRBD1; CDR3nt: TGTGCCAGCAGTTTACAGGGGGGGTATGGCTACACCTTC; CDR3aa: CASSLQGGYGYTF
abundance: NA; j_gene: TRBJ1-4; v_gene: TRBV5-1; d_gene: TRBD1; CDR3nt: TGCGCCAGCAGCAACTCTCCGGACAGGGTGGGAGAAAAACTGTTTTTT; CDR3aa: CASSNSPDRVGEKLFF